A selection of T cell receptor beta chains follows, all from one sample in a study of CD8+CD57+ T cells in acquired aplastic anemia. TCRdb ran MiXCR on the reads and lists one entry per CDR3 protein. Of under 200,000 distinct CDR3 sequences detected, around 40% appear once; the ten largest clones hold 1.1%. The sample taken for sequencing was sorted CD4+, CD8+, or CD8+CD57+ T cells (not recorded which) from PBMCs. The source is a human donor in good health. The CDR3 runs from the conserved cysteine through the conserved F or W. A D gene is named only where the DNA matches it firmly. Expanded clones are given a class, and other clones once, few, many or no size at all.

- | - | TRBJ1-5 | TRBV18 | CASSPDVLKPPHF | TGTGCCAGCTCACCAGACGTCTTGAAGCCCCCGCATTTT
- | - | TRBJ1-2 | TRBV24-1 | CATSDRQRGYTF | TGTGCCACCAGTGATAGGCAGCGCGGCTACACCTTC
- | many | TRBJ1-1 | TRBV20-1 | CSAWGPLKDRQNTEAFF | TGCAGTGCTTGGGGCCCGCTGAAGGACAGACAGAACACTGAAGCTTTCTTT
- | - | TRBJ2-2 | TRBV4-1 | CASSFSSVTGELFF | TGCGCCAGCAGCTTCTCTAGCGTTACCGGGGAGCTGTTTTTT
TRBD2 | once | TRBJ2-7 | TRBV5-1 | CASSSSGKDEQYF | TGCGCCAGCAGCTCTAGCGGGAAGGACGAGCAGTACTTC
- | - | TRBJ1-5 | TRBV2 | CASSEGQGDQPQHF | TGTGCCAGCAGTGAAGGGCAGGGCGATCAGCCCCAGCATTTT
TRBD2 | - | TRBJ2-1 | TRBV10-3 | CAISELGTSGSYNEQFF | TGTGCCATCAGTGAGTTAGGGACTAGCGGGAGCTACAATGAGCAGTTCTTC
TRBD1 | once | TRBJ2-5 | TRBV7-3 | CASSRGQLETQYF | TGTGCCAGCAGCAGGGGACAGCTAGAGACCCAGTACTTC
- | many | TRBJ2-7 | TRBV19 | CASRRSGYYEQYF | TGTGCCAGTAGGAGAAGCGGTTACTACGAGCAGTACTTC
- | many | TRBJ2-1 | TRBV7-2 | CASSPGLSNEQFF | TGTGCCAGCAGCCCGGGACTGTCCAATGAGCAGTTCTTC
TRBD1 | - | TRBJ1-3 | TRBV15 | CATSRDRGQGARNTVYF | TGTGCCACCAGCAGAGATCGGGGACAGGGGGCTCGAAACACCGTATATTTT
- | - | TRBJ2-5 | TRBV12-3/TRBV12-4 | CASSFGDTKETQYF | TGTGCCAGCAGTTTCGGGGACACGAAAGAGACCCAGTACTTC
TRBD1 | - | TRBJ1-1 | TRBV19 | CASKDRGRETEAFF | TGTGCCAGTAAAGACAGGGGAAGAGAGACTGAAGCTTTCTTT
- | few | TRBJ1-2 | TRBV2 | CASRAETNYGYTF | TGTGCCAGCAGGGCAGAAACTAACTATGGCTACACCTTC
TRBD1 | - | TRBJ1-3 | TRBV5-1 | CASTPSGGSPGNTIYF | TGCGCCAGCACCCCGTCAGGGGGCAGCCCTGGAAACACCATATATTTT
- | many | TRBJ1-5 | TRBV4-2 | CASSQDPMNQPQHF | TGTGCCAGCAGCCAAGATCCGATGAATCAGCCCCAGCATTTT
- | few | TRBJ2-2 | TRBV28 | CASSYGTGTGELFF | TGTGCCAGCAGTTATGGGACCGGCACCGGGGAGCTGTTTTTT
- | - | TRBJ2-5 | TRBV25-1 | CASSEAGALAQETQYF | TGTGCCAGCAGTGAGGCGGGGGCCTTAGCCCAAGAGACCCAGTACTTC
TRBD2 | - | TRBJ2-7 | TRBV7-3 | CASSLGSPIPTSTSYEQYF | TGTGCCAGCAGCTTGGGCAGCCCCATACCGACTAGCACCTCGTACGAGCAGTACTTC
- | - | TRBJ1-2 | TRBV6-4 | CASSEASQPNYGYTF | TGTGCCAGCAGTGAAGCCTCACAGCCTAACTATGGCTACACCTTC
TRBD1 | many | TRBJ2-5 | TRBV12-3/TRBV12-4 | CASSSLGTGWETQYF | TGTGCCAGCAGTTCGCTCGGGACAGGCTGGGAGACCCAGTACTTC
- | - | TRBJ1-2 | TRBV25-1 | CASRLNTGFGYTF | TGTGCCAGCAGGTTGAACACAGGATTTGGCTACACCTTC
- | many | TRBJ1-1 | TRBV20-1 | CSASGGVLNTEAFF | TGCAGTGCTAGCGGGGGGGTGCTGAACACTGAAGCTTTCTTT
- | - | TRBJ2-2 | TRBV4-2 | CASSQLTSTSAGELFF | TGTGCCAGCAGCCAGCTAACTAGTACCTCCGCCGGGGAGCTGTTTTTT
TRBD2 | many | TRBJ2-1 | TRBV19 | CASSLRTSVNEQFF | TGTGCCAGTAGTCTGCGAACTAGCGTGAATGAGCAGTTCTTC
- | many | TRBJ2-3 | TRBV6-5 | CASSSGRRDTDTQYF | TGTGCCAGCAGTTCCGGGCGGCGTGACACAGATACGCAGTATTTT
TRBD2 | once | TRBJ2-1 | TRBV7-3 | CASSFSGGASGEQFF | TGTGCCAGCAGCTTCAGCGGGGGGGCCTCAGGGGAGCAGTTCTTC
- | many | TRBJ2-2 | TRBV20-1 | CSARREQTTLKNTGELFF | TGCAGTGCTCGACGGGAACAGACGACACTAAAGAACACCGGGGAGCTGTTTTTT
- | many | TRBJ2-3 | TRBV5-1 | CASSHSGGEADTQYF | TGCGCCAGCAGCCATTCCGGTGGAGAGGCAGATACGCAGTATTTT
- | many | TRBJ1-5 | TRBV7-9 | CASSRDGRNQPQHF | TGTGCCAGCAGCCGGGACGGGCGCAATCAGCCCCAGCATTTT
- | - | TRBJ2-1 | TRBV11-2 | CASSLAPTKGNEQFF | TGTGCCAGCAGCTTAGCTCCCACTAAGGGGAATGAGCAGTTCTTC
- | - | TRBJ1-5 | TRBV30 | CAWSNGRPGSNQPQHF | TGTGCCTGGAGTAACGGCAGGCCGGGGAGCAATCAGCCCCAGCATTTT
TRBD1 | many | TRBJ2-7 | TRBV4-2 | CASSQGRDRAEQYF | TGTGCCAGCAGCCAAGGCAGGGACAGGGCCGAGCAGTACTTC
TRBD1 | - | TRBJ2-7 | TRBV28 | CASSHELFGTGGNYEQYF | TGTGCCAGCAGTCATGAACTCTTCGGGACAGGGGGTAATTACGAGCAGTACTTC
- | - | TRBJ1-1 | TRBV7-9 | CASSLDVWTEAFF | TGTGCCAGCAGCTTAGATGTCTGGACTGAAGCTTTCTTT
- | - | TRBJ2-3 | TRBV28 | CASSPTGLNTQYF | TGTGCCAGCAGTCCCACAGGGTTAAATACGCAGTATTTT
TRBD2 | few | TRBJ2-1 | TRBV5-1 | CASSSGTSGRESSYNEQFF | TGCGCCAGCAGCTCCGGGACTAGCGGGAGGGAGAGCTCCTACAATGAGCAGTTCTTC
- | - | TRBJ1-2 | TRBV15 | CATSSFQNYGYTF | TGTGCCACCAGCAGCTTCCAAAACTATGGCTACACCTTC
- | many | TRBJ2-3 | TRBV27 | CASSKRDTQYF | TGTGCCAGCAGTAAACGCGATACGCAGTATTTT
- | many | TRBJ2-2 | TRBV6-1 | CASRNQGGNTGELFF | TGTGCCAGCAGGAACCAAGGCGGTAACACCGGGGAGCTGTTTTTT
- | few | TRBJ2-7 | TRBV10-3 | CAISDSVSYEQYF | TGTGCCATCAGTGATTCAGTTTCCTACGAGCAGTACTTC
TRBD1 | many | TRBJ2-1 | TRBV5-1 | CASSSTGYRNNEQFF | TGCGCCAGCAGCTCGACAGGGTATAGGAACAATGAGCAGTTCTTC
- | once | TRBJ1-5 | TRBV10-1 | CAGGGGQPSTSSNQPQHF | TGCGCCGGAGGAGGGGGACAACCAAGTACCAGTAGCAATCAGCCCCAGCATTTT
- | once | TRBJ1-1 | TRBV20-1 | CSARGLRQEAFF | TGCAGTGCTAGGGGACTCCGACAAGAAGCTTTCTTT
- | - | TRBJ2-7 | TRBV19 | CASSWGDATSYEQYF | TGTGCCAGTAGCTGGGGGGACGCAACCTCCTACGAGCAGTACTTC
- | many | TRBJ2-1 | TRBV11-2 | CASSLVGQGYNEQFF | TGTGCCAGCAGCTTAGTAGGGCAGGGGTACAATGAGCAGTTCTTC
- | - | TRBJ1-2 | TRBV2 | CASSPESSYGYTF | TGTGCCAGCAGTCCAGAAAGCAGCTATGGCTACACCTTC
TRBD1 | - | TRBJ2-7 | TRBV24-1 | CATSPGTGTYEQYF | TGTGCCACCAGCCCCGGGACAGGGACTTACGAGCAGTACTTC
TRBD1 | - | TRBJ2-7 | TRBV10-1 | CARGDSPYEQYF | TGCGCCAGGGGGGACAGTCCTTACGAGCAGTACTTC
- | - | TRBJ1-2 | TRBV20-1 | CSADLRAGSVYGYTF | TGCAGTGCCGATCTCCGTGCAGGGTCCGTGTATGGCTACACCTTC
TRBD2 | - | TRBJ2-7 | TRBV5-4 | CASSPRLAGAHEQYF | TGTGCCAGCAGCCCGAGACTAGCGGGAGCTCATGAGCAGTACTTC
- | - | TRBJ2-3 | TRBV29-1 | CSVYLGTDTQYF | TGCAGCGTTTACCTGGGCACAGATACGCAGTATTTT
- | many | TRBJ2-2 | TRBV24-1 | CATSDPSVEGAGELFF | TGTGCCACCAGTGATCCTTCGGTGGAGGGAGCCGGGGAGCTGTTTTTT
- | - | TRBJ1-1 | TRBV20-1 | CSAVRQGMNTEAFF | TGCAGTGCAGTACGTCAGGGGATGAACACTGAAGCTTTCTTT
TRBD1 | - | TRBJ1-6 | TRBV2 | CANRDRGISPLHF | TGTGCCAACCGGGACAGGGGCATTTCACCCCTCCACTTT
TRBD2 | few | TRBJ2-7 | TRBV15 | CATSRRWGTSGEQYF | TGTGCCACCAGCAGGAGATGGGGGACTAGCGGCGAGCAGTACTTC
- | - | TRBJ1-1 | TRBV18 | CASSPTTSAWAEAFF | TGTGCCAGCTCACCAACAACCTCGGCATGGGCTGAAGCTTTCTTT